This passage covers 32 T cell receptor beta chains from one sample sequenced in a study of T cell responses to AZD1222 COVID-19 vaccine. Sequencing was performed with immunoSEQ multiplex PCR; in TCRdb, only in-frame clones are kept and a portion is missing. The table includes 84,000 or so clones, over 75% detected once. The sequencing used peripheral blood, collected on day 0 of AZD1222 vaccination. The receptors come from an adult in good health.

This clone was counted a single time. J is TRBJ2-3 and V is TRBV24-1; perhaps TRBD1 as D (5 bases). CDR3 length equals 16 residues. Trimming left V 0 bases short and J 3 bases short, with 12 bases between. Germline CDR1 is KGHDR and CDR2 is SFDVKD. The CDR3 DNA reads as TGTGCCACCAGTGATTTGCTGGGGCCTGATACAGATACGCAGTATTTT. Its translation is CATSDLLGPDTDTQYF.

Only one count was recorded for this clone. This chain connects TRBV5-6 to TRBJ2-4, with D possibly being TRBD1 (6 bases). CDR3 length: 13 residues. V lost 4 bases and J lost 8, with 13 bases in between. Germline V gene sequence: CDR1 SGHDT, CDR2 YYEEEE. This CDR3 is CASSPGDGDIQYF. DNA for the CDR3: TGTGCCAGCAGCCCAGGGGATGGAGACATTCAGTACTTC.

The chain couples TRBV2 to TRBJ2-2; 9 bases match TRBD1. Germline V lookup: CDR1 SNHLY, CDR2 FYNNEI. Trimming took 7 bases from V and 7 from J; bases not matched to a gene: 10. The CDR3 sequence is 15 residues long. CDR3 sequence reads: CASTHRDRDFGELFF. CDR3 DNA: TGTGCCAGCACTCACCGGGACAGGGATTTCGGGGAGCTGTTTTTT.

The chain's CDR3 is CAISLAAGSSTDTQYF. The CDR3 DNA reads TGTGCCATCAGTTTGGCAGCGGGATCTAGCACAGATACGCAGTATTTT. The chain is built from TRBV10-3 and TRBJ2-3, with 7 positions matching TRBD2. Germline CDR1 ENHRY, CDR2 SYGVKD. V lost 5 bases and J lost 0; bases outside the gene matches: 8. The CDR3 is made up of 16 amino acids.

The CDR3 sequence: CSARGRAGTFF. The DNA for the CDR3 is TGCAGTGCTAGGGGGAGAGCCGGGACTTTCTTT. The chain is built from TRBV20-1 and TRBJ1-1; no clear D gene. Trimming shortened V by 3 bases and J by 12 bases, and 14 bases separated the two germline ends. This CDR3 has 11 amino acids. The V gene's germline CDR1 is DFQATT and CDR2 SNEGSKA (reference sequence).

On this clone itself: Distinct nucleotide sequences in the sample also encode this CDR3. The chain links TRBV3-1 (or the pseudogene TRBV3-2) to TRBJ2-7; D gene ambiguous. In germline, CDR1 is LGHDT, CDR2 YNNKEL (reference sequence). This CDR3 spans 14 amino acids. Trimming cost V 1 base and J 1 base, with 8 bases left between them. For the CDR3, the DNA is TGTGCCAGCAGCCAAGGGTCTGGTTCCTACGAGCAGTACTTC. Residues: CASSQGSGSYEQYF.

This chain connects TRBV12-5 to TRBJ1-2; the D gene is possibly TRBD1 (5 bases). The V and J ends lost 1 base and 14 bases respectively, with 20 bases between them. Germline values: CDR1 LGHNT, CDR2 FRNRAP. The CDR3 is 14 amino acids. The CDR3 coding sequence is TGTGCTAGTGGTTTGGATTTTATTCCAGGGAGATCGACCTTC. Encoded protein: CASGLDFIPGRSTF.

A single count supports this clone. CDR3 in amino acids: CASSHLKAVEAFF. CDR3 DNA: TGTGCCAGCAGCCACTTAAAGGCAGTTGAAGCTTTCTTT. V gene TRBV5-6 combines with J gene TRBJ1-1; the D is unclear. Germline V gives CDR1 SGHDT, CDR2 YYEEEE. The ends were cut back, 4 bases at V and 7 bases at J, with 14 bases in the middle. This CDR3 is built from 13 residues.

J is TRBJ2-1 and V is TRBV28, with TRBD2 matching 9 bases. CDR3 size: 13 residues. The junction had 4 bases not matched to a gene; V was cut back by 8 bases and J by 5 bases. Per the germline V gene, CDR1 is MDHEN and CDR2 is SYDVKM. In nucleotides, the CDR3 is TGTGCCAGCGTAAGCGGGAGGAACAATGAGCAGTTCTTC. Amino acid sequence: CASVSGRNNEQFF.

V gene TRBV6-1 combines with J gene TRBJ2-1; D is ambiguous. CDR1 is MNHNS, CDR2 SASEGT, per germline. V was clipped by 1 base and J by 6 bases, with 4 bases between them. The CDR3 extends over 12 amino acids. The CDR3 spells CASSEGLNEQFF. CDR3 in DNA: TGTGCCAGCAGTGAAGGTCTCAATGAGCAGTTCTTC.

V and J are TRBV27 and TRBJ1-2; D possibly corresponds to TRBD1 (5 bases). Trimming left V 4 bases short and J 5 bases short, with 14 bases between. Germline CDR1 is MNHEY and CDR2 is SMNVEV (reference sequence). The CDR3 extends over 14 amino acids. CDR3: CASSSPREGYGYTF. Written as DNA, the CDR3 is TGTGCCAGCAGTTCGCCCCGGGAGGGGTATGGCTACACCTTC.

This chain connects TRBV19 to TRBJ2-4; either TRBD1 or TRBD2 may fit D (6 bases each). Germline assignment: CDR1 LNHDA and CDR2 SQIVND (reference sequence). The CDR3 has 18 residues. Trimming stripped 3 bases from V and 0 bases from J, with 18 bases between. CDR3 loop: CASSMEGVADLAKNIQYF. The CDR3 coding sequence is TGTGCCAGTAGTATGGAGGGGGTGGCGGACCTAGCCAAAAACATTCAGTACTTC.

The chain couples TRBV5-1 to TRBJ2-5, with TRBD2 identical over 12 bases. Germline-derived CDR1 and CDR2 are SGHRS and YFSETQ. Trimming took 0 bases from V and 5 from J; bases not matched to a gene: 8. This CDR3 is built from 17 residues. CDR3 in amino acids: CASSLGVLAGGGETQYF. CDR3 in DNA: TGCGCCAGCAGCTTGGGTGTACTAGCGGGAGGAGGGGAGACCCAGTACTTC.

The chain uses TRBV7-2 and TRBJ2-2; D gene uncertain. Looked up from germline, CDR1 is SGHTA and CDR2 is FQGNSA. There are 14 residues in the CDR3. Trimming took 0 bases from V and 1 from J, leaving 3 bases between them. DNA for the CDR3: TGTGCCAGCAGCTTAGCATTGAACACCGGGGAGCTGTTTTTT. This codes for CASSLALNTGELFF.

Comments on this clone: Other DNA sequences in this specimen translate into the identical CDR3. CDR3 loop: CASSLDGRAYNEQFF. The CDR3 DNA is TGTGCCAGCAGCTTGGACGGGAGGGCCTACAATGAGCAGTTCTTC. The chain uses TRBV7-2 and TRBJ2-1; 8 positions agree with TRBD2. The V and J ends lost 3 bases and 2 bases, in that order; junction bases with no gene match: 3. This CDR3 has 15 residues. Germline CDR1 and CDR2: SGHTA and FQGNSA.

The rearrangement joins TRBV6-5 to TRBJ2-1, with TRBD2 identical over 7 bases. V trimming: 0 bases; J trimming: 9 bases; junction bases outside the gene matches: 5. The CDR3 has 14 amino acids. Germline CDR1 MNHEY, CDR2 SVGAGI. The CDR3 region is CASSYSREQVEQFF. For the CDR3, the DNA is TGTGCCAGCAGTTACTCGCGGGAGCAAGTTGAGCAGTTCTTC.

The CDR3 DNA is TGTGCCAGCAGTTACTCTCAGGGGGCCAATTCACCCCTCCACTTT. The encoded protein is CASSYSQGANSPLHF. The J gene is TRBJ1-6, the V gene TRBV6-6, with 8 bases identical to TRBD1. With V trimmed by 0 bases and J by 7 bases, 2 bases remained unmatched. This CDR3 comprises 15 residues. Looked up from germline, CDR1 is MNHNY and CDR2 is SVGAGI (reference sequence).

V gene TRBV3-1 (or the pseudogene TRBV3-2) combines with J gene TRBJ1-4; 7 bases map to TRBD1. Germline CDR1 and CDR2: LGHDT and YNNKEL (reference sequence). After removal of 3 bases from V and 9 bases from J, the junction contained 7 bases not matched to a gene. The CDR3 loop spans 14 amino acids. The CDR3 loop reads CASSQGTATQKLFF. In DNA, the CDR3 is TGTGCCAGCAGCCAGGGGACAGCTACTCAAAAACTGTTTTTT.

The CDR3 sequence: CASRRERDYGYTF. The DNA for the CDR3 is TGTGCCAGCAGACGGGAAAGGGACTATGGCTACACCTTC. The chain employs TRBV25-1 and TRBJ1-2; D is undetermined. Germline CDR1 is MGHDK and CDR2 is SYGVNS. The CDR3 spans 13 residues. Trimming left V 6 bases short and J 3 bases short, with 11 bases between.

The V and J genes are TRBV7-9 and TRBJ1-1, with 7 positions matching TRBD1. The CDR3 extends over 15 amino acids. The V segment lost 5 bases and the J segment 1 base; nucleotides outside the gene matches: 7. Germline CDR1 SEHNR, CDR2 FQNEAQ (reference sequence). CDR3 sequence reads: CASSKRQGGNTEAFF. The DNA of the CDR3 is TGTGCCAGCAGCAAACGCCAGGGGGGGAACACTGAAGCTTTCTTT.

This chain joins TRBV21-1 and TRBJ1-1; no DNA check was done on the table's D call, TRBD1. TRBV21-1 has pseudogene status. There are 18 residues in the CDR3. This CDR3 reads CASSKVTGTKKKHTEAFF. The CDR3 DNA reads TGTGCCAGCAGCAAAGTCACAGGGACCAAAAAAAAGCACACTGAAGCTTTCTTT.

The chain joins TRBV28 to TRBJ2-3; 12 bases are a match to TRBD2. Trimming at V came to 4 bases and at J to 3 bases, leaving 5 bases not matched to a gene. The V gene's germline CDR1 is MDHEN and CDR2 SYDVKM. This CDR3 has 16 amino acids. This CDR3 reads CASSSLAGGQTDTQYF. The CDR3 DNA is TGTGCCAGCAGTTCCCTAGCGGGAGGGCAGACAGATACGCAGTATTTT.

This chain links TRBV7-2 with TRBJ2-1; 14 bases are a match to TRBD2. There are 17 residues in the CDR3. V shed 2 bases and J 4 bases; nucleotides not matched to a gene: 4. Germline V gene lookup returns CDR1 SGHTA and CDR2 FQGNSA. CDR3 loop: CASSLMGLAGVYNEQFF. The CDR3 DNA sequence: TGTGCCAGCAGCTTAATGGGACTAGCGGGAGTTTACAATGAGCAGTTCTTC.

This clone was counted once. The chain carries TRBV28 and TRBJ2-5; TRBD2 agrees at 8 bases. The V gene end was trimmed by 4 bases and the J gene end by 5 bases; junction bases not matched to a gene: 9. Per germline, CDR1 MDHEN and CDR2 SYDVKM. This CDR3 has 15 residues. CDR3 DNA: TGTGCCAGCAGTTCCCGTGGACTAGCCGGGGAGACCCAGTACTTC. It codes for CASSSRGLAGETQYF.

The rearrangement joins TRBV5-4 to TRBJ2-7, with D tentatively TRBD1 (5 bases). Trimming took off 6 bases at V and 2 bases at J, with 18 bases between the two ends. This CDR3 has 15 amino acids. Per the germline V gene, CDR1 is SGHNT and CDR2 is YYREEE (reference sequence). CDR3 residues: CASNHDSDPTYEQYF. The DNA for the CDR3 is TGTGCCAGCAACCACGACAGTGATCCCACCTACGAGCAGTACTTC.

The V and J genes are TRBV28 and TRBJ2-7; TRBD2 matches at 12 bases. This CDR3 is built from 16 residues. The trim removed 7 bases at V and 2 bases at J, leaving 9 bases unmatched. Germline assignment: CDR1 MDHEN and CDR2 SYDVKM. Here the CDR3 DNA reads TGTGCCAGCACCCAAAAGACTAGCGGGGGAGCCTACGAGCAGTACTTC. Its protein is CASTQKTSGGAYEQYF.

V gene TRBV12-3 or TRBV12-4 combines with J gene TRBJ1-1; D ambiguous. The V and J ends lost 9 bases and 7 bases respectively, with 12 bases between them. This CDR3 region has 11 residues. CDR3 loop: CASSGPGEAFF. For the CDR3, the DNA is TGTGCCAGTTCCGGGCCCGGTGAAGCTTTCTTT.

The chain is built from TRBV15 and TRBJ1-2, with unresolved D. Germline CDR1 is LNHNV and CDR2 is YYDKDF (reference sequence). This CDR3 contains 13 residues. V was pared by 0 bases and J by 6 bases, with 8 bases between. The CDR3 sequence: CATSRERWHGYTF. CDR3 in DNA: TGTGCCACCAGCAGAGAACGGTGGCATGGCTACACCTTC.

The CDR3 protein is CASRAIQDRGRGGYTF. The CDR3, as DNA: TGTGCCAGCAGGGCCATTCAGGACAGGGGACGAGGTGGCTACACCTTC. This chain joins TRBV11-2 and TRBJ1-2; 9 positions agree with TRBD1. The junction had 15 bases not matched to a gene; V was cut back by 6 bases and J by 7 bases. CDR3 length equals 16 residues. CDR1 SGHAT and CDR2 FQNNGV come from the germline V gene.

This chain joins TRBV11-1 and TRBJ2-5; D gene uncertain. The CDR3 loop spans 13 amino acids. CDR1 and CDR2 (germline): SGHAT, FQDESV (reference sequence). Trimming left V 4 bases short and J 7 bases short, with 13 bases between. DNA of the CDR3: TGTGCCAGCAGCTCCGGCCCTTCAGGGACCCAGTACTTC. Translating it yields CASSSGPSGTQYF.

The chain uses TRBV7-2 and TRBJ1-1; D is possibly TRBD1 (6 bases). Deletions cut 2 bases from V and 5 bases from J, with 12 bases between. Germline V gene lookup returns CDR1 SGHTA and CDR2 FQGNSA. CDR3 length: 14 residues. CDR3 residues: CASSLRGARTEAFF. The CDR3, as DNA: TGTGCCAGCAGCTTACGGGGGGCAAGGACTGAAGCTTTCTTT. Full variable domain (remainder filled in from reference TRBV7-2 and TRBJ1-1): GAGVSQSPSNKVTEKGKDVELRCDPISGHTALYWYRQSLGQGLEFLIYFQGNSAPDKSGLPSDRFSAERTGGSVSTLTIQRTQQEDSAVYLCASSLRGARTEAFFGQGTRLTVV.

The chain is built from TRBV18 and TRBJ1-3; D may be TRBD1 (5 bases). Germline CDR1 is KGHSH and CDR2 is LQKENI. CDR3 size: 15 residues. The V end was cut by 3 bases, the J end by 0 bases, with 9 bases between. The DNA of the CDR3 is TGTGCCAGCTCACCGGCAGGGAGCTCTGGAAACACCATATATTTT. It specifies CASSPAGSSGNTIYF.